This T cell receptor beta chain was identified during a study of blood T cell repertoires in COVID-19. Germline CDR1 SGHVS, CDR2 FQNEAQ. This CDR3 contains 18 residues. V trimming: 5 bases; J trimming: 5 bases; junction bases outside the gene matches: 15. This clone has more than one count but fewer than ten. This table comes from immunoSEQ multiplex PCR, and its TCRdb copy is limited to in-frame clones, with some not included. The sample contains over 110,000 clones, over 80% of which appear only once. This TCR came from a man in his 60s who had recovered from COVID-19. The material sequenced was PBMCs or T cells enriched from blood (not recorded which). The chain recombines TRBV7-8 with TRBJ2-5; the match to TRBD2 covers 12 bases. DNA for the CDR3: TGTGCCAGCAGCCTGGTCGCTCTAGCGGGAGGGCCTAGGGAGACCCAGTACTTC. Translation: CASSLVALAGGPRETQYF.